These 27 T cell receptor beta chains share one sample of origin, sequenced in a study of cytomegalovirus exposure and HLA in healthy donors. Profiled with immunoSEQ multiplex PCR; TCRdb holds only in-frame clones, not every one. The profile covers approximately 220,000 clones, with about 90% appearing a single time and 0.8% to 1.2% taken by the ten largest. The specimen was PBMCs. All receptors come from a woman aged 18-29 years in good health and CMV-seronegative.

This clone came up once. The J gene is TRBJ2-5, the V gene TRBV10-3; TRBD2 aligns across 10 bases. With V trimmed by 8 bases and J by 5 bases, 8 bases remained unmatched. From germline, CDR1 is ENHRY and CDR2 SYGVKD. This CDR3 spans 14 amino acids. CDR3 amino acids: CAIGLAGVSETQYF. The CDR3 DNA reads as TGTGCCATCGGCCTAGCGGGAGTGTCGGAGACCCAGTACTTC.

The V and J genes are TRBV7-6 and TRBJ1-1; D possibly corresponds to TRBD1 (5 bases). The CDR3 length is 14 residues. Germline lookup yields CDR1 SGHVS and CDR2 FNYEAQ. V dropped 3 bases and J dropped 6 bases, with 14 bases sitting between them. CDR3 region: CASSFQGGPAEAFF. CDR3 bases: TGTGCCAGCAGCTTCCAGGGCGGCCCCGCTGAAGCTTTCTTT.

The rearrangement links TRBV27 to TRBJ2-1, with TRBD2 as a possible D gene (6 bases). Per the germline V gene, CDR1 is MNHEY and CDR2 is SMNVEV (reference sequence). V shed 3 bases and J shed 3 bases, with 9 bases lying between them. The CDR3 extends over 14 amino acids. In DNA, the CDR3 is TGTGCCAGCAGTTTTCAAGCGGGCTACAATGAGCAGTTCTTC. Translating gives CASSFQAGYNEQFF.

The chain joins TRBV19 to TRBJ2-7; D is possibly TRBD1 (5 bases). V was shortened by 5 bases and J by 0 bases, with 14 bases between the two germline ends. Germline V CDR1 and CDR2: LNHDA, SQIVND (reference sequence). This CDR3 is 15 amino acids long. The CDR3 loop is CASSPSGISSYEQYF. CDR3 coding DNA: TGTGCCAGTAGTCCTTCAGGGATAAGCTCCTACGAGCAGTACTTC.

This sequence joins TRBV6-5 and TRBJ1-3; D gene unclear. V lost 1 base to trimming and J lost 4 bases, with 11 bases between them. The CDR3 loop spans 15 amino acids. Germline CDR1 is MNHEY and CDR2 is SVGAGI. In nucleotides, the CDR3 is TGTGCCAGCAGTTACTTATCGAGTTTCGGAAACACCATATATTTT. Translation: CASSYLSSFGNTIYF.

In DNA form, the CDR3 reads TGTGCCACCAGCAGAGCCACGGGGGGCCATGAGCAGTTCTTC. As protein: CATSRATGGHEQFF. This chain links TRBV15 with TRBJ2-1, with a tentative D call TRBD2 (7 bases). CDR3 length: 14 amino acids. With 1 base removed from V and 8 bases from J, the gap between germline ends came to 12 bases. CDR1 LNHNV and CDR2 YYDKDF come from the germline V gene (reference sequence).

The chain is built from TRBV29-1 and TRBJ1-1; 11 positions match TRBD1. There are 13 residues in the CDR3. V gave up 7 bases and J gave up 5 bases; unmatched junction bases: 6. Per germline, CDR1 SQVTM and CDR2 ANQGSEA. The CDR3 DNA is TGCAGCGCTGGACAGGGGGCTGTTACTGAAGCTTTCTTT. It is translated as CSAGQGAVTEAFF. Using reference TRBV29-1 and TRBJ1-1 for the parts outside the CDR3, the full variable domain is SAVISQKPSRDICQRGTSLTIQCQVDSQVTMMFWYRQQPGQSLTLIATANQGSEATYESGFVIDKFPISRPNLTFSTLTVSNMSPEDSSIYLCSAGQGAVTEAFFGQGTRLTVV.

This chain links TRBV7-9 with TRBJ1-5; 12 nucleotides agree with TRBD1. The CDR3 runs to 16 residues. Per the germline V gene, CDR1 is SEHNR and CDR2 is FQNEAQ (reference sequence). With V trimmed by 3 bases and J by 5 bases, 5 bases remained unmatched. The CDR3 loop is CASSLAGTGGYQPQHF. The CDR3 DNA reads TGTGCCAGCAGCTTGGCCGGGACAGGGGGCTATCAGCCCCAGCATTTT.

This chain uses TRBV2 with TRBJ2-7; 13 bases agree with TRBD2. V lost 4 bases and J lost 4; bases outside the gene matches: 4. The germline V gene has CDR1 SNHLY and CDR2 FYNNEI. The CDR3 length is 15 residues. The chain's CDR3 is CASSGGTSGVYEQYF. CDR3 nucleotides: TGTGCCAGCAGTGGAGGGACTAGCGGGGTTTACGAGCAGTACTTC. Drawing the rest from reference TRBV2 and TRBJ2-7, the complete variable domain is EPEVTQTPSHQVTQMGQEVILRCVPISNHLYFYWYRQILGQKVEFLVSFYNNEISEKSEIFDDQFSVERPDGSNFTLKIRSTKLEDSAMYFCASSGGTSGVYEQYFGPGTRLTVT.

The CDR3 reads CASSLRTSWETQYF. As DNA, the CDR3 is TGTGCCAGCAGCTTGAGAACTAGCTGGGAGACCCAGTACTTC. The chain has TRBV5-6 and TRBJ2-5; a possible D gene is TRBD2 (6 bases). This CDR3 has 14 residues. Germline lookup yields CDR1 SGHDT and CDR2 YYEEEE. V shed 1 base and J shed 5 bases, with 12 bases lying between them. The full variable domain, its missing parts supplied by reference TRBV5-6 and TRBJ2-5, is DAGVTQSPTHLIKTRGQQVTLRCSPKSGHDTVSWYQQALGQGPQFIFQYYEEEERQRGNFPDRFSGHQFPNYSSELNVNALLLGDSALYLCASSLRTSWETQYFGPGTRLLVL.

The V gene is TRBV6-4, the J gene TRBJ2-3; no clear D gene. Looked up from germline, CDR1 is MRHNA and CDR2 is SNTAGT. The CDR3 sequence is 15 residues long. V lost 6 bases and J 0 bases, leaving 13 bases between the germline ends. The CDR3 here is CASRNGLSSTDTQYF. CDR3 nucleotides: TGTGCCAGCAGGAACGGTCTTTCTAGCACAGATACGCAGTATTTT.

The V gene is TRBV9, the J gene TRBJ1-4, with unresolved D. The CDR3 runs 15 residues. The ends were cut back, 3 bases at V and 6 bases at J, with 15 bases in the middle. CDR1 and CDR2 from the germline V gene are SGDLS and YYNGEE. The CDR3 bases are TGTGCCAGCAGCGCCCTCGAATCAGAAGATGAAAAACTGTTTTTT. This translates into CASSALESEDEKLFF.

The chain's CDR3 is CASRKTGGLDGELFF. The CDR3 region has the DNA TGTGCCAGCAGGAAGACAGGGGGGTTAGACGGGGAGCTGTTTTTT. This chain joins TRBV28 and TRBJ2-2; 9 bases are shared with TRBD1. Trimming cost V 6 bases and J 7 bases; bases outside gene matches: 9. Germline-derived CDR1 and CDR2 are MDHEN and SYDVKM. The CDR3 covers 15 residues.

The chain is built from TRBV15 and TRBJ2-3, with D unresolved. CDR3 length: 15 amino acids. CDR1 LNHNV and CDR2 YYDKDF come from the germline V gene (reference sequence). V lost 0 bases, J lost 2 bases, and 9 bases lay in between. CDR3 nucleotide sequence: TGTGCCACCAGCAGAGAGGGCAGGTCCACAGATACGCAGTATTTT. Translated: CATSREGRSTDTQYF.

The rearrangement joins TRBV2 to TRBJ2-7; TRBD2 matches at 7 bases. This CDR3 comprises 13 residues. Germline assignment: CDR1 SNHLY and CDR2 FYNNEI. Germline trimming cut 6 bases from V and 2 bases from J; bases unmatched to any gene: 4. In DNA form, the CDR3 reads TGTGCCAGCAGATTAGGACTAGCCTACGAGCAGTACTTC. It specifies CASRLGLAYEQYF.

The rearrangement joins TRBV30 to TRBJ1-2, with D unclear. V was shortened by 0 bases and J by 5 bases, with 7 bases between the two germline ends. The CDR3 runs 12 residues. Germline assignment: CDR1 GTSNPN and CDR2 SVGIG (reference sequence). The CDR3 loop reads CAWSVLAYGYTF. CDR3 sequence (DNA): TGTGCCTGGAGTGTCCTAGCTTATGGCTACACCTTC.

This rearrangement joins TRBV5-4 to TRBJ2-7; 8 bases are shared with TRBD1. The germline gives CDR1 SGHNT, CDR2 YYREEE (reference sequence). The CDR3 length is 14 residues. Germline trimming cut 5 bases from V and 2 bases from J; bases unmatched to any gene: 6. The CDR3 loop reads CASSQGTGTYEQYF. The CDR3 nucleotides read TGTGCCAGCAGTCAAGGGACAGGTACCTACGAGCAGTACTTC.

Here the CDR3 reads CSVESPDPRSYEQYF. CDR3 coding DNA: TGCAGCGTTGAAAGCCCCGACCCCAGGTCCTACGAGCAGTACTTC. The chain recombines TRBV29-1 with TRBJ2-7; D ambiguous. In germline, CDR1 is SQVTM, CDR2 ANQGSEA. This CDR3 region has 15 residues. V dropped 2 bases and J dropped 1 base, with 15 bases sitting between them.

The chain couples TRBV2 to TRBJ2-3; 12 bases are shared with TRBD2. CDR3 length: 16 amino acids. CDR1 is SNHLY and CDR2 is FYNNEI in the germline V gene. With V trimmed by 7 bases and J by 5 bases, 10 bases remained unmatched. The CDR3 here is CASILSGLAGLDTQYF. Written as DNA, the CDR3 is TGTGCCAGCATCCTATCGGGACTAGCGGGTCTAGATACGCAGTATTTT.

The gene calls are TRBV21-1 and TRBJ1-2; no DNA check was done on the table's D call, TRBD1. TRBV21-1 is termed a pseudogene. The CDR3 totals 15 residues. The CDR3 here is CASSNLDRADYGYTF. The DNA for the CDR3 is TGTGCCAGCAGCAACTTAGACAGGGCCGACTATGGCTACACCTTC.

The gene calls are TRBV5-1 and TRBJ2-6, with D perhaps TRBD1 (7 bases). Germline CDR1 reads SGHRS; CDR2 reads YFSETQ. V dropped 1 base and J dropped 2 bases, with 13 bases sitting between them. The CDR3 runs to 17 residues. CDR3 amino acids: CASSLSRGETGANVLTF. The CDR3 DNA sequence: TGCGCCAGCAGCTTGAGCAGGGGGGAAACTGGGGCCAACGTCCTGACTTTC.

This rearrangement joins TRBV7-9 to TRBJ1-5; the D is unclear. Germline V gives CDR1 SEHNR, CDR2 FQNEAQ (reference sequence). The ends were cut back, 5 bases at V and 5 bases at J, with 22 bases in the middle. The CDR3 has 17 residues. CDR3 region: CASSLYHGKGDYQPQHF. CDR3 DNA sequence: TGTGCCAGCAGCCTCTACCACGGAAAGGGAGACTATCAGCCCCAGCATTTT.

The rearrangement uses TRBV30 and TRBJ2-5; 8 bases agree with TRBD2. V was pared by 2 bases and J by 7 bases, with 9 bases of the junction left unmatched. The CDR3 loop spans 14 amino acids. Germline V CDR1 and CDR2: GTSNPN, SVGIG (reference sequence). CDR3 residues: CAWSPSTSVGTQYF. The CDR3 nucleotides are TGTGCCTGGAGTCCTTCGACTAGCGTAGGGACCCAGTACTTC.

The V gene is TRBV30, the J gene TRBJ1-2; 7 bases are shared with TRBD1. J was trimmed by 2 bases and V by 4 bases; bases with no gene match: 10. The V gene's germline CDR1 is GTSNPN and CDR2 SVGIG (reference sequence). CDR3 length equals 15 residues. CDR3 protein: CAWKVADRANYGYTF. CDR3 DNA: TGTGCCTGGAAGGTCGCCGACAGGGCGAACTATGGCTACACCTTC.

V is TRBV5-1 and J is TRBJ1-1; D remains unclear. CDR1 and CDR2 (germline): SGHRS, YFSETQ. This CDR3 has 13 amino acids. The V end lost 0 bases, the J end lost 4 bases, and 7 bases lay between the germline ends. CDR3 DNA: TGCGCCAGCAGCTTGGTAACGGGCACTGAAGCTTTCTTT. Its translation is CASSLVTGTEAFF.

V gene TRBV6-1 combines with J gene TRBJ2-5; D ambiguous. The ends were cut back, 7 bases at V and 5 bases at J, with 14 bases in the middle. The CDR3 is 13 amino acids. Germline V gene lookup returns CDR1 MNHNS and CDR2 SASEGT. The CDR3 reads CASTQTPPETQYF. For the CDR3, the DNA is TGTGCCAGCACCCAGACACCGCCCGAGACCCAGTACTTC.

V usage is TRBV6-1 and J usage is TRBJ2-7; weak D call: TRBD2 (5 bases). Germline V gene data show CDR1 as MNHNS and CDR2 as SASEGT. This CDR3 is 14 amino acids long. Deletions cut 8 bases from V and 6 bases from J, with 20 bases between. The chain's CDR3 is CASGELVSEGEQYF. The CDR3 DNA reads as TGTGCCAGCGGAGAACTAGTGAGTGAGGGCGAGCAGTACTTC.